These T cell receptor beta chains were read from a single sample in a study of radiotherapy plus CTLA-4 blockade in lung cancer. The assay was immunoSEQ multiplex PCR, and TCRdb's table has in-frame clones only and misses some. The sample includes roughly 93,000 clones, around 86% of them seen just once. The starting material was peripheral blood, obtained from a patient treated with radiotherapy plus ipilimumab. The source of these receptors is a human donor with non-small cell lung cancer who had a partial response to radiotherapy plus ipilimumab. CDR3s include the opening cysteine and the closing phenylalanine or tryptophan. D genes are given only for firm matches. For some rows the clone size is stated as once, few or many, or as a class when expanded; others skip it.

>.|TRBJ2-3|TRBV30|.
CAWSGLASRNTQYF
TGTGCCTGGAGTGGTCTAGCGAGTCGGAATACGCAGTATTTT
>TRBD1|TRBJ1-5|TRBV15|.
CATSGRDRGLNQPQHF
TGTGCCACCAGCGGCCGGGACAGGGGTCTGAATCAGCCCCAGCATTTT
>TRBD2|TRBJ2-7|TRBV10-1|.
CASSEHRAGGRYEQYF
TGCGCCAGCAGTGAGCACCGAGCGGGAGGTCGCTACGAGCAGTACTTC
>TRBD2|TRBJ2-3|TRBV19|.
CASSSLSGGQNTQYF
TGTGCCAGTAGTTCCCTTAGCGGGGGTCAAAATACGCAGTATTTT
>.|TRBJ2-1|TRBV5-1|.
CASSSSGTPGYNEQFF
TGCGCCAGCAGCTCCTCCGGGACTCCCGGCTACAATGAGCAGTTCTTC
>TRBD1|TRBJ1-2|TRBV18|.
CASSPQGQANYGYTF
TGTGCCAGCTCACCTCAGGGACAGGCGAACTATGGCTACACCTTC
>.|TRBJ1-5|TRBV11-2|.
CASSLDGNNQPQHF
TGTGCCAGCAGCTTGGACGGGAATAATCAGCCCCAGCATTTT
>TRBD2|TRBJ2-6|TRBV19|.
CASTRGGNGANVLTF
TGTGCCAGTACCCGGGGAGGGAATGGGGCCAACGTCCTGACTTTC
>TRBD2|TRBJ2-7|TRBV2|.
CASSKTRPASGRYEQYF
TGTGCCAGCAGTAAAACCCGTCCGGCTAGCGGGCGCTACGAGCAGTACTTC
>.|TRBJ1-5|TRBV21-1|.
CASSKGLLNQPQHF
TGTGCCAGCAGCAAGGGACTGCTGAATCAGCCCCAGCATTTT
>TRBD1|TRBJ1-1|TRBV28|.
CASSAQTGGQAFF
TGTGCCAGCAGTGCCCAGACAGGGGGCCAAGCTTTCTTT
>.|TRBJ2-3|TRBV7-3|.
CASSSSTDTQYF
TGTGCCAGCAGCTCCAGTACGGATACGCAGTATTTT
>TRBD2|TRBJ2-2|TRBV6-1|.
CASSAGQGIAGGDTGELFF
TGTGCCAGCAGTGCTGGACAGGGAATAGCGGGAGGTGACACCGGGGAGCTGTTTTTT
>TRBD1|TRBJ2-7|TRBV10-3|.
CAIRVSETGGGEQYF
TGTGCCATCAGGGTCTCTGAGACAGGGGGCGGCGAGCAGTACTTC
>.|TRBJ2-2|TRBV11-2|.
CASSREWGGELFF
TGTGCCAGCAGCAGGGAGTGGGGCGGGGAGCTGTTTTTT
>TRBD2|TRBJ2-5|TRBV29-1|few
CSATTSGGETQYF
TGCAGCGCCACCACCTCCGGGGGGGAGACCCAGTACTTC
>.|TRBJ2-3|TRBV2|.
CASTPPGTSTDTQYF
TGTGCCAGCACCCCACCCGGGACTTCGACAGATACGCAGTATTTT
>TRBD1|TRBJ1-1|TRBV27|.
CASSLGTGDSNTEAFF
TGTGCCAGCAGTTTGGGGACAGGGGATTCGAACACTGAAGCTTTCTTT
>.|TRBJ2-3|TRBV7-3|once
CASSPTSGRGGSDTQYF
TGTGCCAGCAGCCCGACGTCCGGCAGGGGAGGGTCAGATACGCAGTATTTT
>.|TRBJ1-4|TRBV5-5|.
CASSQGLGNEKLFF
TGTGCCAGCAGCCAGGGACTGGGGAATGAAAAACTGTTTTTT
>.|TRBJ2-6|TRBV6-6|.
CASRLDGASGANVLTF
TGTGCCAGCAGGCTAGACGGAGCTTCTGGGGCCAACGTCCTGACTTTC
>.|TRBJ2-3|TRBV2|.
CASSALGGLVTDTQYF
TGTGCCAGCAGTGCCTTGGGGGGTCTGGTCACAGATACGCAGTATTTT